This TCR beta chain was observed in a study of T cells after somatic rescue of genetic block (dated by TCRdb to the early 2020s). Regarding the complete study: The study assessed how robust, over the long term, a T-cell system was when the system had developed through somatic rescue of a genetic block in T-cell development.

The library was prepared using the immunoSEQ multiplex PCR assay. TCRdb carries this immuneACCESS record with in-frame sequences only. Its versions omit some clonotypes, under half of them owing to an unresolved V gene in the studies checked, with the rest unexplained. For this sample the table gives around 67,000 clones, of which about 90% were detected only once. The top ten clonotypes cover about 3% of the sample. With regard to this clone: The specificity of this receptor is unknown. No much larger clone exists at a distance of one base, and base qualities are not known.

As encoded in the germline V gene, CDR1 is SNHLY while CDR2 is FYNNEI. Trimming removed 6 bases from V and 0 bases from J; the gene matches leave 8 bases unexplained. Its CDR3 holds 16 amino acids, cysteine through phenylalanine. CDR3 DNA is the only sequence kept; it has 48 bases, read in frame from the first base. The TCR sequence derives from a man between 40 and 49 years old. This chain is built from TRBV2 and TRBJ2-3; TRBD1 lines up with 8 middle nucleotides. The specimen was peripheral blood mononuclear cells (PBMCs). The DNA is TGTGCCAGCAGAGGCCGGACAGGGCTGAGCACAGATACGCAGTATTTT. Its translation reads: CASRGRTGLSTDTQYF.